This T cell receptor (beta chain) stems from a study of PD-1 blockade in classical Hodgkin lymphoma. Broader study findings: Complete responders showed a baseline diversity that resembled the diversity of newly diagnosed patients. Reports indicated that newly diagnosed patients had lower baseline TCR diversity than healthy donors did.

Sequencing used immunoSEQ multiplex PCR; TCRdb keeps in-frame clones, though not all of them. Counted here are 23,000 or so clones, 70% to 80% occurring once; the ten biggest clones make up around 27%. Points on this clone: Its specificity is not known.

V gave up 1 base and J gave up 2 bases, with 15 bases separating them. The length of the CDR3 is 17 residues. Germline lookup yields CDR1 SGHTA and CDR2 FQGNSA. Time point indicated: cycle 4 day 1 (C4D1), after 6 weeks of nivolumab. Each and every patient relapsed after autologous stem cell transplantation, and patients got differing brentuximab vedotin exposure. V and J are TRBV7-2 and TRBJ1-3; D ambiguous. This sequence was found in a human donor with classical Hodgkin lymphoma. Sequencing was performed on peripheral blood mononuclear cells (PBMCs), taken before the fourth cycle of nivolumab. CDR3 DNA sequence: TGTGCCAGCAGCTTAGATAGTAGGCCGGGAGCTGGAAACACCATATATTTT. Its translation: CASSLDSRPGAGNTIYF.